What follows describes a single TCR beta chain. TCRdb itself ran the PCR reads through MiXCR, one entry per CDR3 protein. Among 300,000 to 400,000 distinct CDR3 sequences listed, 20% to 25% were seen once. The CDR3 totals 13 residues. Germline CDR1 ENHRY, CDR2 SYGVKD. Trimming took 0 bases from V and 4 from J, leaving 7 bases between them. The entry originates in a study of molecular identifiers for immune sequencing clone quantification. This sequence originates from a human donor in good health. Some libraries in this study had Jurkat cell RNA spiked in. Source material: naive CD8+ T cells from blood, with Jurkat cell RNA spiked in. Subset defined: FACS-sorted CD8+CD4-CCR7+CD45RA+ naive T cells. The chain couples TRBV10-3 to TRBJ2-7; no clear D gene. CDR3 amino acids: CAISESLGYEQYF. CDR3 coding DNA: TGTGCCATCAGTGAGTCGTTGGGTTACGAGCAGTACTTC.